Shown below are 3 T cell receptor beta chains from a single sample sequenced in a study of Tregs in tolerant kidney transplant recipients. The assay was immunoSEQ multiplex PCR, and TCRdb's table has in-frame clones only and misses some. The sample holds approximately 60,000 clones; over 70% are singletons and the top ten take under 6.5%. The specimen sequenced was CD4+ T cells from blood. Every receptor here comes from a human donor in good health.

The V and J genes are TRBV7-3 and TRBJ2-1; 15 bases are a match to TRBD2. The CDR3 loop spans 19 amino acids. The V gene's germline CDR1 is SGHTA and CDR2 FQGTGA. Unmatched junction bases numbered 8, after V lost 5 bases and J lost 0 bases. The CDR3 spells CASSPGLAGGNPSYNEQFF. CDR3 in DNA: TGTGCCAGCAGCCCTGGACTAGCGGGAGGGAACCCCTCCTACAATGAGCAGTTCTTC.

The chain uses TRBV11-3 and TRBJ1-4; TRBD1 matches at 9 bases. Germline CDR1 and CDR2: SGHNT and YENEEA. This CDR3 region has 17 residues. J was trimmed by 8 bases and V by 5 bases; bases with no gene match: 15. CDR3 coding DNA: TGTGCCAGCAGCAAAAGGACAGGGGCTGACGGCAGGGAAAAACTGTTTTTT. This gives the protein CASSKRTGADGREKLFF.

The chain couples TRBV9 to TRBJ2-2, with TRBD2 identical over 12 bases. This CDR3 is built from 16 residues. CDR1 and CDR2 (germline): SGDLS, YYNGEE. The trim removed 4 bases at V and 7 bases at J, leaving 8 bases unmatched. CDR3 coding DNA: TGTGCCAGCAGCACCCGGACTAGCGGGATTATCGGGGAGCTGTTTTTT. Encoded protein: CASSTRTSGIIGELFF.